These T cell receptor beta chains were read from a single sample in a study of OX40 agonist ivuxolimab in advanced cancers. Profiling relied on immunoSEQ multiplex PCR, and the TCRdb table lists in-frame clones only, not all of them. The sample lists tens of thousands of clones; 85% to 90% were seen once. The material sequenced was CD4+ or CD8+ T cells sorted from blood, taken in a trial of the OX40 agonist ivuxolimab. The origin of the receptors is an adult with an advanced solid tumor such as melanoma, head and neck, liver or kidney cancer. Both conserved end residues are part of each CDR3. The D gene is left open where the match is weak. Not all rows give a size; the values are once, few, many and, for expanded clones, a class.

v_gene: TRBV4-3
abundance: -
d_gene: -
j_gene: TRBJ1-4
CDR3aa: CASSQDRDSLNEKLFF
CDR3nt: TGCGCCAGCAGCCAAGATCGTGACAGTCTAAATGAAAAACTGTTTTTT

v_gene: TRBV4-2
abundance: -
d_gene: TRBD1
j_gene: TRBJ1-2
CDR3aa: CASSQETTGGYGYTF
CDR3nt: TGTGCCAGCAGCCAAGAAACGACAGGGGGCTATGGCTACACCTTC

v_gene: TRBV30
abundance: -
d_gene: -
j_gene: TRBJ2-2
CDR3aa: CAWDFWGTGELFF
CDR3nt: TGTGCCTGGGATTTTTGGGGGACCGGGGAGCTGTTTTTT

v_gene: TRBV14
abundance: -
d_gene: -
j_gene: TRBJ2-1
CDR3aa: CASSQVVSLDEQFF
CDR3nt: TGTGCCAGCAGCCAAGTCGTATCCTTGGATGAGCAGTTCTTC

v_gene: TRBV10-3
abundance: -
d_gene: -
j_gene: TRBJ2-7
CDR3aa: CAISEGPKRASSYEQYF
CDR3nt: TGTGCCATCAGTGAGGGCCCGAAGCGGGCCTCCTCCTACGAGCAGTACTTC

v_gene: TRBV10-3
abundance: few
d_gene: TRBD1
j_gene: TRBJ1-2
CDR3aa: CAIQTGQGSDYGYTF
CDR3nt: TGTGCCATTCAAACCGGACAGGGCAGTGACTATGGCTACACCTTC

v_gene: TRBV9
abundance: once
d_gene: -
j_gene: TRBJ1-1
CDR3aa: CASSVGLLGNTEAFF
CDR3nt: TGTGCCAGCAGCGTCGGCCTTTTGGGGAACACTGAAGCTTTCTTT

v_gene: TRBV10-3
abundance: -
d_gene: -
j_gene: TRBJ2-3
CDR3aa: CAISDTLEMTDTQYF
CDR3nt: TGTGCCATCAGTGACACCCTCGAAATGACAGATACGCAGTATTTT

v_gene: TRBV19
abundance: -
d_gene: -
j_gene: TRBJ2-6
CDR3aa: CASRSDTLGSGANVLTF
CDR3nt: TGTGCCAGTAGATCGGACACATTAGGCTCTGGGGCCAACGTCCTGACTTTC

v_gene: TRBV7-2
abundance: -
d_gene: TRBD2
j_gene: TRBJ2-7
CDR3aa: CASSLMLAGLSSYEQYF
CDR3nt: TGTGCCAGCAGCTTAATGCTAGCGGGGTTAAGCTCCTACGAGCAGTACTTC

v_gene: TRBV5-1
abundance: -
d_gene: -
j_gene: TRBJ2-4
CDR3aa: CASSLGADQYF
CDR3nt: TGCGCCAGCAGCCTGGGGGCGGATCAGTACTTC

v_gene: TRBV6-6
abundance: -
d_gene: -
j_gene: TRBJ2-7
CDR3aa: CASSQYEQYF
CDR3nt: TGTGCCAGCAGTCAGTACGAGCAGTACTTC

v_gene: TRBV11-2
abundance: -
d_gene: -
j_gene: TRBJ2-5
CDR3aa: CASSLGRQNQETQYF
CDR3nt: TGTGCCAGCAGCTTAGGTCGGCAGAACCAAGAGACCCAGTACTTC

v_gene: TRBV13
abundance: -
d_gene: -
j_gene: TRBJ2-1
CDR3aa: CASSRPRGGGDEQFF
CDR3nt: TGTGCCAGCAGCAGGCCCCGGGGCGGGGGCGATGAGCAGTTCTTC

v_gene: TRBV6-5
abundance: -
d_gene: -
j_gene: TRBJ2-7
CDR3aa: CASSYGGEAYEQYF
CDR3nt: TGTGCCAGCAGTTACGGCGGTGAGGCCTACGAGCAGTACTTC

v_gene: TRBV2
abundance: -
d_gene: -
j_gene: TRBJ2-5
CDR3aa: CASSEWVKETQYF
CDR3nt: TGTGCCAGCAGTGAGTGGGTTAAAGAGACCCAGTACTTC

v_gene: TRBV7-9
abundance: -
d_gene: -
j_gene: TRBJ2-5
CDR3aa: CASSSSGFQETQYF
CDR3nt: TGTGCCAGCAGCTCTTCAGGGTTCCAAGAGACCCAGTACTTC

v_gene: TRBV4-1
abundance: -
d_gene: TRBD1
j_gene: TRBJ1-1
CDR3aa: CASSHKDRGRLDTEAFF
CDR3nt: TGCGCCAGCAGCCACAAGGACAGGGGGCGTTTGGACACTGAAGCTTTCTTT

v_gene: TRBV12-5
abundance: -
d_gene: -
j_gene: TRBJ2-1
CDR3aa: CASGPAPVGQFF
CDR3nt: TGTGCTAGTGGTCCCGCCCCGGTGGGGCAGTTCTTC

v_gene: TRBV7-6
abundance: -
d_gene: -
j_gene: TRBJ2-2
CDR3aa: CASSPTRSNTGELFF
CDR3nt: TGTGCCAGCAGCCCGACTAGGAGTAACACCGGGGAGCTGTTTTTT

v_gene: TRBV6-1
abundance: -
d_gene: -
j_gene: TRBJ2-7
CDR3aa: CASSENRAYEQYF
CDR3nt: TGTGCCAGCAGTGAAAACAGGGCCTACGAGCAGTACTTC

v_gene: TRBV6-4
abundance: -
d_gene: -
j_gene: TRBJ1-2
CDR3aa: CASSVTGGSGSDGYTF
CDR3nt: TGTGCCAGCAGTGTCACGGGGGGTTCGGGCTCCGATGGCTACACCTTC

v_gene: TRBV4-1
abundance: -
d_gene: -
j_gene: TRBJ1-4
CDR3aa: CASSQTRQTNEKLFF
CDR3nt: TGCGCCAGCAGCCAAACAAGACAGACTAATGAAAAACTGTTTTTT

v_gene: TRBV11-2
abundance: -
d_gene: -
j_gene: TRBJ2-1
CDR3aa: CASSPSGGEQFF
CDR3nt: TGTGCCAGCAGCCCCTCTGGCGGTGAGCAGTTCTTC

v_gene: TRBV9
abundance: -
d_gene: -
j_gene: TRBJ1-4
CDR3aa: CASSLKGLVGTNEKLFF
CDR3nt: TGTGCCAGCAGCTTAAAGGGACTTGTTGGGACTAATGAAAAACTGTTTTTT

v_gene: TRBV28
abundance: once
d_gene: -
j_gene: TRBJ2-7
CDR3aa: CASSLVGMLRYEQYF
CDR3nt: TGTGCCAGCAGTTTGGTCGGGATGCTTCGGTACGAGCAGTACTTC

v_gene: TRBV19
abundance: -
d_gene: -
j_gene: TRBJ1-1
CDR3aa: CASSGTVNTEAFF
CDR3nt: TGTGCCAGTTCCGGGACGGTGAACACTGAAGCTTTCTTT

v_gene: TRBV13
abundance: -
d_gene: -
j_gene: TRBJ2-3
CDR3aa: CASSTTQGSWPPDTQYF
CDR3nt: TGTGCCAGCAGCACGACACAGGGCAGCTGGCCCCCAGATACGCAGTATTTT

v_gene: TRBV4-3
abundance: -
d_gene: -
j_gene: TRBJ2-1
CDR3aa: CASSLLPGPRGNEQFF
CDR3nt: TGCGCCAGCAGCCTCTTACCCGGGCCCCGAGGGAATGAGCAGTTCTTC

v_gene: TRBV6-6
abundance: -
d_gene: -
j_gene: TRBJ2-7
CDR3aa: CASSYWDTTYEQYF
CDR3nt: TGTGCCAGCAGTTACTGGGACACCACCTACGAGCAGTACTTC

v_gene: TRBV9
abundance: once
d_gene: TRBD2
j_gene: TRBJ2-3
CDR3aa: CASTGPRGGDLSGDTQYF
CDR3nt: TGTGCCAGCACCGGCCCGCGGGGGGGCGATCTTTCAGGAGATACGCAGTATTTT

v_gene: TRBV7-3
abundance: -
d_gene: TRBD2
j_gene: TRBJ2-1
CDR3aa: CASSAGTSSYNEQFF
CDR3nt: TGTGCCAGCAGCGCCGGGACTAGCTCCTACAATGAGCAGTTCTTC

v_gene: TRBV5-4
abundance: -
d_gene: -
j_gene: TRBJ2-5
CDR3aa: CASSLRRGQETQYF
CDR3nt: TGTGCCAGCAGCCTAAGGCGGGGACAGGAGACCCAGTACTTC

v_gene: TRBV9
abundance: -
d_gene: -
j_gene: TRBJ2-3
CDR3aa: CASSVSDTSDTQYF
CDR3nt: TGTGCCAGCAGCGTATCGGACACATCAGATACGCAGTATTTT

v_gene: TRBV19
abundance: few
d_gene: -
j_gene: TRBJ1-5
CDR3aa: CASTIGEGQPQHF
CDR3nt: TGTGCCAGTACCATAGGCGAGGGCCAGCCCCAGCATTTT

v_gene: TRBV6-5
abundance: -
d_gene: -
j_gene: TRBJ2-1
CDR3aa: CASNSEGVYNEQFF
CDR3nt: TGTGCCAGCAATTCCGAAGGGGTTTACAATGAGCAGTTCTTC

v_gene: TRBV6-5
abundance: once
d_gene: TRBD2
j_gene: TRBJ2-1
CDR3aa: CASSYSSSGEEQFF
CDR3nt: TGTGCCAGCAGTTACTCCTCTAGCGGGGAAGAGCAGTTCTTC

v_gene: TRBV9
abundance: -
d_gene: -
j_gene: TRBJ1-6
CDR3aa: CASSVGRLYNSPLHF
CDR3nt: TGTGCCAGCAGCGTGGGGCGCCTCTATAATTCACCCCTCCACTTT

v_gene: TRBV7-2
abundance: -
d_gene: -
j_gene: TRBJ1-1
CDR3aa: CASSFSVNTEAFF
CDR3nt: TGTGCCAGCAGCTTTTCGGTGAACACTGAAGCTTTCTTT

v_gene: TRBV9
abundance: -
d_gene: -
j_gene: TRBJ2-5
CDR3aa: CASSVDSGETQYF
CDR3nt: TGTGCCAGCAGCGTAGACTCGGGCGAGACCCAGTACTTC

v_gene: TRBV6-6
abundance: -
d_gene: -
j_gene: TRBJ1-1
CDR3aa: CASSYSSRLDTEAFF
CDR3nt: TGTGCCAGCAGTTACTCTTCCAGGTTGGACACTGAAGCTTTCTTT

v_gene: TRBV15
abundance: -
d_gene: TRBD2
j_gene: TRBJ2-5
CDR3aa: CATSLAGEETQYF
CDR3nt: TGTGCCACCAGCCTAGCGGGGGAAGAGACCCAGTACTTC

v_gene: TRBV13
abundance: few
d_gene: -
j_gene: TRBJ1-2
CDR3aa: CASSTGRDGYTF
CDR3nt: TGTGCCAGCAGCACAGGTAGGGATGGCTACACCTTC

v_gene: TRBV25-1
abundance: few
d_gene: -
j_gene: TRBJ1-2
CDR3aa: CASSDSNYGYTF
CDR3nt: TGTGCCAGCAGTGACTCGAACTATGGCTACACCTTC

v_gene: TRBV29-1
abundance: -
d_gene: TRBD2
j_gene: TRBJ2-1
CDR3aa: CSVSILAGRPNEQFF
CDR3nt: TGCAGCGTTTCTATACTAGCGGGACGACCCAATGAGCAGTTCTTC

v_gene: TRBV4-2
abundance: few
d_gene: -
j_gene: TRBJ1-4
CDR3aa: CASSQFGEKLFF
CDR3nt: TGTGCCAGCAGCCAATTCGGTGAAAAACTGTTTTTT

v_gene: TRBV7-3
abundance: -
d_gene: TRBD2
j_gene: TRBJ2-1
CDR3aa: CASSLGGGAYNEQFF
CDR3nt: TGTGCCAGCAGCTTAGGCGGGGGGGCCTACAATGAGCAGTTCTTC

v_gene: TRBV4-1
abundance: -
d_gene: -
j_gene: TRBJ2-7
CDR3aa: CASSQVWDLSSYEQYF
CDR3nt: TGCGCCAGCAGCCAAGTATGGGACTTAAGCTCCTACGAGCAGTACTTC

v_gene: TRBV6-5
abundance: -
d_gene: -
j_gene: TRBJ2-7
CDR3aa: CASSLREEQYF
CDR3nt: TGTGCCAGCAGTTTGAGAGAAGAGCAGTACTTC

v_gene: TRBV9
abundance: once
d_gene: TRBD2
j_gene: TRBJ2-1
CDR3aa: CASSAGGSSYNEQFF
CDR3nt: TGTGCCAGCAGCGCTGGCGGGAGCTCCTACAATGAGCAGTTCTTC

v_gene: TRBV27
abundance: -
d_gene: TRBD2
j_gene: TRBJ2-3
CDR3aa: CASNTGTRPGDTQYF
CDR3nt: TGTGCCAGCAATACTGGGACTAGGCCCGGGGATACGCAGTATTTT

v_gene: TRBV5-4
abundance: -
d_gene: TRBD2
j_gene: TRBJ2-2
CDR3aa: CASSHRLAGGPGELFF
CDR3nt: TGTGCCAGCAGCCACCGACTAGCGGGGGGCCCCGGGGAGCTGTTTTTT

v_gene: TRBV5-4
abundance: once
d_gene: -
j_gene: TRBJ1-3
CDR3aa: CASSSGNTIYF
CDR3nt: TGTGCCAGCAGCTCTGGAAACACCATATATTTT

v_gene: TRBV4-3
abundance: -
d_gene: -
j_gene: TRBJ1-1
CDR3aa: CASSQDVTGYTEAFF
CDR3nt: TGCGCCAGCAGCCAAGATGTAACAGGCTACACTGAAGCTTTCTTT

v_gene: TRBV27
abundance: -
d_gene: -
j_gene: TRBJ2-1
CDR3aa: CASSFRPDSNEQFF
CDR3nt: TGTGCCAGCAGTTTCCGGCCAGACTCGAATGAGCAGTTCTTC

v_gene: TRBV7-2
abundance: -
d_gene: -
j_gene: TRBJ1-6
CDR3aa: CASSSWWGDYNSPLHF
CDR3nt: TGTGCCAGCAGCTCCTGGTGGGGAGACTATAATTCACCCCTCCACTTT

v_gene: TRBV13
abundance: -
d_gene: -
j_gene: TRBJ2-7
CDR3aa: CASSPTLWSNEQYF
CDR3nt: TGTGCCAGCAGCCCAACCTTATGGTCCAACGAGCAGTACTTC

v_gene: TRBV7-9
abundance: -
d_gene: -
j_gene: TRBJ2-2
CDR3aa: CASSPADLNTGELFF
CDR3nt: TGTGCCAGCAGCCCCGCCGATTTGAACACCGGGGAGCTGTTTTTT